Following are 5 T cell receptor beta chains from one sample sequenced in a study of cytomegalovirus exposure and HLA in healthy donors. Primers for the PCR totalled 60 Vbeta and 13 Jbeta. The data were produced by immunoSEQ multiplex PCR, yet TCRdb's version contains in-frame clones alone and is incomplete. This repertoire shows 90,000 to 110,000 clones, under 85% found once; its top ten account for 1.3%. Sample: PBMCs. The receptor source for this set is a man aged 35 to 55 in good health and CMV-seronegative.

This rearrangement joins TRBV28 to TRBJ1-2; D remains ambiguous. V dropped 1 base and J dropped 3 bases, with 12 bases sitting between them. The CDR3 spans 15 residues. The germline CDR1 and CDR2 sequences are MDHEN and SYDVKM. The CDR3 DNA follows: TGTGCCAGCAGTTTATTTTCGCGGGTGGACTATGGCTACACCTTC. Residues: CASSLFSRVDYGYTF.

V usage is TRBV10-3 and J usage is TRBJ2-7, with 7 bases lining up with TRBD2. Per the germline V gene, CDR1 is ENHRY and CDR2 is SYGVKD. This CDR3 has 14 amino acids. J lost 4 bases, V lost 10 bases, and 13 bases had no gene match. CDR3 protein: CATSGTTLAYEQYF. The CDR3, as DNA: TGTGCCACCTCCGGGACTACTCTTGCATACGAGCAGTACTTC.

The V gene is TRBV7-9, the J gene TRBJ1-2; TRBD1 matches at 8 bases. Losses at the gene ends were 1 base for V and 8 bases for J; bases not matched to a gene: 12. This CDR3 has 16 amino acids. In germline, CDR1 is SEHNR, CDR2 FQNEAQ (reference sequence). CDR3 loop: CASSLDRGATRGGYTF. The CDR3 bases are TGTGCCAGCAGCTTAGACAGGGGGGCGACTCGAGGGGGCTACACCTTC.

CDR3 sequence (DNA): TGCAGCGGGCGGGGAGGGACTGGAAACACCATATATTTT. It yields the protein CSGRGGTGNTIYF. The chain combines TRBV29-1 with TRBJ1-3; D remains ambiguous. In germline, CDR1 is SQVTM, CDR2 ANQGSEA. CDR3 size: 13 residues. V was clipped by 7 bases and J by 2 bases, with 12 bases between them.

The V gene is TRBV7-9, the J gene TRBJ2-3; 7 positions agree with TRBD2. Per germline, CDR1 SEHNR and CDR2 FQNEAQ (reference sequence). CDR3 length: 16 residues. Unmatched junction bases numbered 7, after V lost 1 base and J lost 3 bases. Written as DNA, the CDR3 is TGTGCCAGCAGCTTAGTGGGGGGGAGTTTGACAGATACGCAGTATTTT. This sequence encodes CASSLVGGSLTDTQYF.